The 5 T cell receptor beta chains below were found in one sample sequenced in a study of early stage breast cancer tumors. Assay: immunoSEQ multiplex PCR; the TCRdb copy retains only in-frame clones and omits some. The table shows around 78,000 clones, with roughly 84% occurring only once. The source material was blood. The receptors stem from a person in their sixties with breast cancer.

The rearrangement uses TRBV18 and TRBJ2-1; 7 positions match TRBD2. Germline trimming cut 2 bases from V and 7 bases from J; bases unmatched to any gene: 2. The CDR3 consists of 13 residues. Germline values: CDR1 KGHSH, CDR2 LQKENI. The CDR3 reads CASSPWRENEQFF. CDR3 coding DNA: TGTGCCAGCTCACCATGGCGGGAGAATGAGCAGTTCTTC.

The chain uses TRBV7-3 and TRBJ2-3; the match to TRBD2 covers 15 bases. Germline V lookup: CDR1 SGHTA, CDR2 FQGTGA. Trimming removed 1 base from V and 6 bases from J; junction bases left unmatched: 11. CDR3 length equals 19 residues. The CDR3 protein is CASSLMPLGLAGGQDTQYF. The DNA for the CDR3 is TGTGCCAGCAGCTTAATGCCCCTCGGACTAGCGGGAGGGCAGGATACGCAGTATTTT.

The chain combines TRBV14 with TRBJ1-1, with D hard to call. Deletions cut 0 bases from V and 4 bases from J, with 6 bases between. The CDR3 is 13 residues long. The germline V gene has CDR1 SGHDN and CDR2 FVKESK. CDR3 bases: TGTGCCAGCAGCCAAGAGTACGTCACTGAAGCTTTCTTT. It specifies CASSQEYVTEAFF.

V usage is TRBV4-1 and J usage is TRBJ1-1; D is perhaps TRBD1 (6 bases). The CDR3 loop spans 15 amino acids. The V gene's germline CDR1 is MGHRA and CDR2 YSYEKL. V lost 4 bases, J lost 6 bases, and 18 bases lay in between. The CDR3 protein is CASSRGRGRFAEAFF. For the CDR3, the DNA is TGCGCCAGCAGCCGAGGAAGGGGGAGGTTCGCTGAAGCTTTCTTT.

The chain has TRBV6-6 and TRBJ2-3; the match to TRBD2 covers 13 bases. CDR1 and CDR2 (germline): MNHNY, SVGAGI (reference sequence). The CDR3 extends over 16 amino acids. J was trimmed by 2 bases and V by 4 bases; bases with no gene match: 3. The CDR3 sequence: CASSWGLAGPTDTQYF. Written as DNA, the CDR3 is TGTGCCAGCAGTTGGGGACTAGCGGGGCCCACAGATACGCAGTATTTT.